The next 32 T cell receptor beta chains were all read from a single sample in a study of blood T cell repertoires in COVID-19. Here immunoSEQ multiplex PCR was the method, and the copy in TCRdb shows in-frame clones only, minus some. The profile shows about 150,000 clones, roughly nine tenths of them singletons. Sequencing used peripheral blood. The receptor source for this set is a man aged 50 to 59 with acute or convalescent COVID-19.

The chain is built from TRBV4-3 and TRBJ2-3; D gene unclear. Deletions cut 0 bases from V and 7 bases from J, with 11 bases between. The CDR3 contains 14 residues. Germline V gene sequence: CDR1 LGHNA, CDR2 YSLEER. The chain's CDR3 is CASSQEPWQNTQYF. The CDR3 DNA reads as TGCGCCAGCAGCCAAGAACCCTGGCAGAATACGCAGTATTTT.

V usage is TRBV27 and J usage is TRBJ2-1; 8 nucleotides line up with TRBD2. The CDR3 is 14 residues long. V lost 6 bases to trimming and J lost 4 bases; unmatched junction nucleotides: 5. Germline assignment: CDR1 MNHEY and CDR2 SMNVEV (reference sequence). The CDR3 protein is CASRREAGYNEQFF. The CDR3 nucleotides read TGTGCCAGCAGGCGGGAGGCCGGTTACAATGAGCAGTTCTTC.

This clone was recorded only once. This chain connects TRBV5-4 to TRBJ2-4, with D possibly matching TRBD1 (5 bases). The ends were cut back, 1 base at V and 6 bases at J, with 11 bases in the middle. The CDR3 length is 14 residues. Germline CDR1 SGHNT, CDR2 YYREEE (reference sequence). The CDR3 bases are TGTGCCAGCAGCTTGAGGCAGGGCCCAAACATTCAGTACTTC. Protein: CASSLRQGPNIQYF.

The CDR3 DNA is TGCGCCAGCAGCTTGGCCCCGGTTAGCGGGAGGACCGGGGAGCTGTTTTTT. Encoded protein: CASSLAPVSGRTGELFF. The chain has TRBV5-1 and TRBJ2-2, with 10 bases fitting TRBD2. The CDR3 sequence is 17 residues long. CDR1 is SGHRS and CDR2 is YFSETQ in the germline V gene. Trimming cost V 0 bases and J 5 bases; bases outside gene matches: 7. The whole variable domain, remainder taken from reference TRBV5-1 and TRBJ2-2, is KAGVTQTPRYLIKTRGQQVTLSCSPISGHRSVSWYQQTPGQGLQFLFEYFSETQRNKGNFPGRFSGRQFSNSRSEMNVSTLELGDSALYLCASSLAPVSGRTGELFFGEGSRLTVL.

V usage is TRBV10-1 and J usage is TRBJ2-5; the match to TRBD1 covers 7 bases. CDR1 and CDR2 (germline): WNHNN, SYGVQD (reference sequence). This CDR3 comprises 18 residues. V was pared by 8 bases and J by 1 base, with 19 bases of the junction left unmatched. The CDR3 loop reads CASQTGNTPNSFQETQYF. CDR3 sequence (DNA): TGCGCCAGCCAGACAGGGAATACACCTAATTCTTTCCAAGAGACCCAGTACTTC.

J is TRBJ1-1 and V is TRBV7-9, with D unclear. V shed 3 bases and J shed 4 bases, with 18 bases lying between them. The CDR3 runs to 16 residues. CDR1 is SEHNR and CDR2 is FQNEAQ in the germline V gene (reference sequence). CDR3 sequence: CASSLGKLPRITEAFF. The DNA of the CDR3 is TGTGCCAGCAGCTTGGGCAAGCTGCCACGGATCACTGAAGCTTTCTTT.

This clone was picked up one time. The chain joins TRBV7-6 to TRBJ2-7; 12 positions agree with TRBD1. V gave up 5 bases and J gave up 3 bases; unmatched junction bases: 5. The CDR3 has 15 residues. CDR1 and CDR2 (germline): SGHVS, FNYEAQ. The CDR3 is CASSRGQGADYEQYF. The CDR3 coding sequence is TGTGCCAGCAGCCGGGGACAGGGGGCTGACTACGAGCAGTACTTC.

This sequence joins TRBV13 and TRBJ1-2; maybe TRBD1 (5 bases). Trimming shortened V by 5 bases and J by 3 bases, and 16 bases separated the two germline ends. Per the germline V gene, CDR1 is PRHDT and CDR2 is FYEKMQ (reference sequence). There are 15 residues in the CDR3. DNA of the CDR3: TGTGCCAGCAGCCCCCCCCCGGGGGGAGACTATGGCTACACCTTC. It codes for CASSPPPGGDYGYTF.

The rearrangement links TRBV7-2 to TRBJ1-1; D gene ambiguous. The CDR3 runs to 16 residues. V lost 2 bases and J 0 bases, leaving 13 bases between the germline ends. Per the germline V gene, CDR1 is SGHTA and CDR2 is FQGNSA. Here the CDR3 reads CASSLRRVGMNTEAFF. CDR3 bases: TGTGCCAGCAGCTTAAGGAGGGTCGGGATGAACACTGAAGCTTTCTTT.

The chain employs TRBV4-1 and TRBJ1-2, with a tentative D call TRBD1 (5 bases). Germline V gene sequence: CDR1 MGHRA, CDR2 YSYEKL. This CDR3 has 13 amino acids. V lost 1 base and J lost 7, with 10 bases in between. CDR3 residues: CASSQVQGRGYTF. The CDR3 nucleotides are TGCGCCAGCAGCCAAGTCCAGGGCCGTGGCTACACCTTC.

V gene TRBV28 combines with J gene TRBJ2-5; the D gene is possibly TRBD2 (7 bases). The length of the CDR3 is 14 residues. V dropped 2 bases and J dropped 4 bases, with 11 bases sitting between them. Germline V gives CDR1 MDHEN, CDR2 SYDVKM. CDR3: CASSLGGGRETQYF. CDR3 in DNA: TGTGCCAGCAGTTTAGGGGGGGGCAGAGAGACCCAGTACTTC.

The gene calls are TRBV6-5 and TRBJ1-2; 10 nucleotides align to TRBD1. This CDR3 is 15 amino acids long. Per the germline V gene, CDR1 is MNHEY and CDR2 is SVGAGI. V gave up 5 bases and J gave up 4 bases; unmatched junction bases: 7. CDR3 amino acids: CASSPRQGAVYGYTF. In DNA, the CDR3 is TGTGCCAGCAGTCCACGACAGGGGGCTGTCTATGGCTACACCTTC.

The chain carries TRBV10-1 and TRBJ2-2; TRBD2 might be the D (6 bases). Deletions cut 2 bases from V and 1 base from J, with 20 bases between. The V gene's germline CDR1 is WNHNN and CDR2 SYGVQD (reference sequence). The length of the CDR3 is 19 residues. The CDR3 loop is CASSEGSGARGLNTGELFF. The CDR3 bases are TGCGCCAGCAGTGAGGGTAGCGGAGCCCGCGGGCTGAACACCGGGGAGCTGTTTTTT.

The sample holds one count of this clone. This sequence joins TRBV5-8 and TRBJ1-1; 10 bases fit TRBD1. CDR1 SGHTS and CDR2 YDEGEE come from the germline V gene. The junction had 3 bases not matched to a gene; V was cut back by 4 bases and J by 0 bases. The CDR3 is 15 residues long. CDR3 amino acids: CASSPGQGMNTEAFF. DNA for the CDR3: TGTGCCAGCAGCCCGGGACAGGGGATGAACACTGAAGCTTTCTTT. Supplemented by reference TRBV5-8 and TRBJ1-1, the full variable domain reads EAGVTQSPTHLIKTRGQQATLRCSPISGHTSVYWYQQALGLGLQFLLWYDEGEERNRGNFPPRFSGRQFPNYSSELNVNALELEDSALYLCASSPGQGMNTEAFFGQGTRLTVV.

The chain employs TRBV5-8 and TRBJ2-7; 8 bases fit TRBD2. The CDR3 has 14 residues. Germline loops: CDR1 SGHTS, CDR2 YDEGEE. Germline trimming cut 3 bases from V and 4 bases from J; bases unmatched to any gene: 6. The CDR3 DNA follows: TGTGCCAGCAGCTCGGGAGGGGGATATTACGAGCAGTACTTC. This encodes CASSSGGGYYEQYF.

The genes are TRBV28 and TRBJ1-3, with D maybe TRBD1 (6 bases). The CDR3 runs 18 residues. Between the trimmed V and J ends, which lost 3 bases and 4 bases, there was a span of 22 bases. Germline CDR1 reads MDHEN; CDR2 reads SYDVKM. The CDR3 region has the DNA TGTGCCAGCAGTTTTTGGGGGATACAGGGACGAAAAGGAAACACCATATATTTT. Translated: CASSFWGIQGRKGNTIYF.

This chain links TRBV7-6 with TRBJ1-3, with 8 nucleotides matching TRBD1. This CDR3 is 14 amino acids long. Germline V lookup: CDR1 SGHVS, CDR2 FNYEAQ. V gave up 9 bases and J gave up 4 bases; unmatched junction bases: 8. This CDR3 is CASTAGGIGNTIYF. For the CDR3, the DNA is TGTGCCAGTACGGCAGGGGGCATAGGAAACACCATATATTTT.

V usage is TRBV6-5 and J usage is TRBJ1-4; a weak D match, TRBD1 (5 bases). Germline-derived CDR1 and CDR2 are MNHEY and SVGAGI. This CDR3 has 14 amino acids. Trimming stripped 2 bases from V and 7 bases from J, with 11 bases between. For the CDR3, the DNA is TGTGCCAGCAGTTACGCCAGGGATTTTGAAAAACTGTTTTTT. This codes for CASSYARDFEKLFF.

The chain recombines TRBV6-2 or TRBV6-3 with TRBJ2-7; a possible D gene is TRBD1 (6 bases). Trimming removed 5 bases at V and 3 bases at J, with 17 bases between. CDR3 length: 15 amino acids. The V gene's germline CDR1 is MNHEY and CDR2 SVGEGT. In DNA form, the CDR3 reads TGTGCCAGCAGTGACGGACAGTGGGGGTACTACGAGCAGTACGTC. Protein sequence: CASSDGQWGYYEQYV.

The count of this clone is one. The chain combines TRBV6-5 with TRBJ1-1; D is uncertain. Trimming pared 6 bases from V and 0 bases from J, leaving 8 bases between. The CDR3 spans 13 residues. Germline V lookup: CDR1 MNHEY, CDR2 SVGAGI. The CDR3 DNA reads as TGTGCCAGCAGGCGAAATATGAACACTGAAGCTTTCTTT. Protein sequence: CASRRNMNTEAFF.

Only a few counts were recorded for this clone. V is TRBV6-4 and J is TRBJ2-3; D is undetermined. Germline V gene sequence: CDR1 MRHNA, CDR2 SNTAGT. The CDR3 totals 13 residues. With 3 bases removed from V and 1 base from J, the gap between germline ends came to 5 bases. The DNA for the CDR3 is TGTGCCAGCAGTGAGGGCGGCACAGATACGCAGTATTTT. Translation gives CASSEGGTDTQYF.

Of note for this clone: Other nucleotide sequences from this sample produce the same CDR3. This chain links TRBV7-9 with TRBJ2-7, with 8 bases that match TRBD1. The CDR3 spans 14 residues. CDR1 and CDR2 from the germline V gene are SEHNR and FQNEAQ (reference sequence). V dropped 3 bases and J dropped 4; count of bases not matched to a gene: 5. CDR3 sequence (DNA): TGTGCCAGCAGCTTGGCAGGGGGCGGTTACGAGCAGTACGTC. It translates to CASSLAGGGYEQYV.

The rearrangement links TRBV19 to TRBJ1-1, with 12 bases that match TRBD1. V trimming: 4 bases; J trimming: 4 bases; junction bases outside the gene matches: 7. The germline gives CDR1 LNHDA, CDR2 SQIVND (reference sequence). CDR3 length: 16 residues. In DNA form, the CDR3 reads TGTGCCAGTAGTAGCCGGGACAGGGGGCTCAGCACTGAAGCTTTCTTT. Translation: CASSSRDRGLSTEAFF.

The chain has TRBV18 and TRBJ1-6; D is possibly TRBD1 (5 bases). The CDR3 runs to 16 residues. CDR1 and CDR2 (germline): KGHSH, LQKENI. V was trimmed by 7 bases and J by 0 bases, leaving 13 bases between them. The CDR3 coding sequence is TGTGCCAGCTGGGCCGGGGGTAGCTCCTATAATTCACCCCTCCACTTT. It specifies CASWAGGSSYNSPLHF. Supplemented by reference TRBV18 and TRBJ1-6, the full variable domain reads NAGVMQNPRHLVRRRGQEARLRCSPMKGHSHVYWYRQLPEEGLKFMVYLQKENIIDESGMPKERFSAEFPKEGPSILRIQQVVRGDSAAYFCASWAGGSSYNSPLHFGNGTRLTVT.

J is TRBJ2-1 and V is TRBV7-2; possible D gene TRBD2, 5 bases. The germline CDR1 and CDR2 sequences are SGHTA and FQGNSA. This CDR3 is built from 13 residues. V lost 4 bases, J lost 6 bases, and 10 bases lay in between. CDR3 protein: CASSSSLANEQFF. The CDR3 coding sequence is TGTGCCAGCAGCTCATCCCTAGCCAATGAGCAGTTCTTC.

Only one count was recorded for this clone. The V gene is TRBV10-3, the J gene TRBJ1-1; TRBD1 matches at 9 bases. The CDR3 length is 15 residues. With V trimmed by 5 bases and J by 1 base, 5 bases remained unmatched. Looked up from germline, CDR1 is ENHRY and CDR2 is SYGVKD. The CDR3 sequence is CAISSRDRENTEAFF. The CDR3 DNA reads as TGTGCCATCAGTAGCCGGGACAGGGAGAACACTGAAGCTTTCTTT.

The rearrangement joins TRBV10-1 to TRBJ2-7; 7 bases fit TRBD1. Germline V gene sequence: CDR1 WNHNN, CDR2 SYGVQD (reference sequence). This CDR3 has 14 amino acids. The J segment lost 3 bases and the V segment lost 6 bases, leaving 8 bases of the junction unmatched. The CDR3 DNA reads TGCGCCAGCAGAAGAGGACAGGTTTACTACGAGCAGTACGTC. Translated: CASRRGQVYYEQYV.

The rearrangement links TRBV18 to TRBJ2-1, with 7 bases fitting TRBD2. The trim removed 2 bases at V and 7 bases at J, leaving 5 bases unmatched. The CDR3 spans 14 residues. CDR1 and CDR2 (germline): KGHSH, LQKENI. In nucleotides, the CDR3 is TGTGCCAGCTCACCAGCGGGAGTATCGAATGAGCAGTTCTTC. Its translation: CASSPAGVSNEQFF.

V usage is TRBV5-4 and J usage is TRBJ2-5; 8 nucleotides align to TRBD2. With 2 bases clipped from V and 4 bases from J, the junction kept 4 bases outside the gene matches. CDR1 and CDR2 (germline): SGHNT, YYREEE (reference sequence). This CDR3 comprises 14 residues. Here the CDR3 reads CASSFPGGRETQYF. In DNA, the CDR3 is TGTGCCAGCAGCTTTCCGGGGGGGCGAGAGACCCAGTACTTC.

V gene TRBV27 combines with J gene TRBJ1-2, with 7 positions matching TRBD1. CDR1 is MNHEY and CDR2 is SMNVEV in the germline V gene (reference sequence). CDR3 length: 13 amino acids. Losses at the gene ends were 6 bases for V and 2 bases for J; bases not matched to a gene: 3. The CDR3 protein is CASSPTGNYGYTF. CDR3 in DNA: TGTGCCAGCAGCCCGACAGGGAACTATGGCTACACCTTC.

The rearrangement links TRBV5-1 to TRBJ2-7, with 7 bases lining up with TRBD2. Germline V gene lookup returns CDR1 SGHRS and CDR2 YFSETQ. The CDR3 runs 15 residues. Trimming at V came to 0 bases and at J to 3 bases, leaving 6 bases not matched to a gene. The CDR3 DNA follows: TGCGCCAGCAGCTTGGGAGAGGCTAGCGGCTACGAGCAGTACTTC. Protein product: CASSLGEASGYEQYF.

This chain joins TRBV7-2 and TRBJ1-2; 12 bases line up with TRBD1. The CDR3 has 16 residues. Germline V gene sequence: CDR1 SGHTA, CDR2 FQGNSA. V dropped 1 base and J dropped 7; count of bases not matched to a gene: 7. CDR3 sequence: CASSLDTGQGAGGYTF. The CDR3 DNA sequence: TGTGCCAGCAGCTTAGATACGGGACAGGGGGCTGGTGGCTACACCTTC. The whole variable domain, filled in from reference TRBV7-2 and TRBJ1-2, reads GAGVSQSPSNKVTEKGKDVELRCDPISGHTALYWYRQSLGQGLEFLIYFQGNSAPDKSGLPSDRFSAERTGGSVSTLTIQRTQQEDSAVYLCASSLDTGQGAGGYTFGSGTRLTVV.